Following are 6 T cell receptor beta chains from one sample sequenced in a study of spatial heterogeneity in lung cancer. Time point specified: sample taken at primary tumor resection. Extraction of whole RNA from tumor, nontumor lung or frozen PBMC preceded unsorted sequencing. TCRdb analysed the 5' RACE reads with MiXCR anew, one entry per CDR3 protein. The sample records about 50,000 distinct CDR3 sequences, approximately 7.6% being singletons. This specimen consisted of PBMCs, obtained at surgery. All receptors come from a female donor with early-stage non-small cell lung cancer.

The chain links TRBV4-3 to TRBJ1-6, with D possibly TRBD1 on 6 matching bases. Germline CDR1 and CDR2: LGHNA and YSLEER. The CDR3 is 15 amino acids. V lost 1 base to trimming and J lost 11 bases, with 15 bases between them. Here the CDR3 DNA reads TGCGCCAGCAGCCAAGTCCAGGGGAGGAATCCACCCCTCCACTTT. Translation: CASSQVQGRNPPLHF.

This clonotype was counted between two and nine times. V is TRBV7-9 and J is TRBJ2-3; 9 bases match TRBD1. The CDR3 sequence is 16 residues long. Germline V gene data show CDR1 as SEHNR and CDR2 as FQNEAQ (reference sequence). The J segment lost 2 bases and the V segment lost 5 bases, leaving 8 bases of the junction unmatched. The chain's CDR3 is CASSVQDRGNTDTQYF. The CDR3 bases are TGTGCCAGCAGCGTCCAGGACAGGGGAAACACAGATACGCAGTATTTT.

This clonotype was seen more than once but under ten times. The chain combines TRBV27 with TRBJ2-7; D is uncertain. Germline CDR1 MNHEY, CDR2 SMNVEV (reference sequence). This CDR3 comprises 13 residues. V was clipped by 0 bases and J by 7 bases, with 10 bases between them. The CDR3 reads CASSLSSEREQYF. CDR3 coding DNA: TGTGCCAGCAGTTTATCGAGCGAACGGGAGCAGTACTTC.

This chain joins TRBV5-8 and TRBJ2-3; the match to TRBD1 covers 9 bases. The germline V gene has CDR1 SGHTS and CDR2 YDEGEE. The V segment lost 7 bases and the J segment 6 bases; nucleotides outside the gene matches: 15. The length of the CDR3 is 16 residues. The CDR3 sequence is CASPNRGLGQQDTQYF. In DNA form, the CDR3 reads TGTGCCAGCCCAAACAGGGGGCTCGGTCAGCAGGATACGCAGTATTTT.

The rearrangement joins TRBV5-1 to TRBJ2-3; D gene ambiguous. The CDR3 length is 14 residues. The germline V and J ends were trimmed by 6 bases and 6 bases, with 17 bases remaining between them. Germline CDR1 and CDR2: SGHRS and YFSETQ. The CDR3 DNA reads as TGCGCCAGCAAATACCAGGATCGGACGGATACGCAGTATTTT. Amino acid sequence: CASKYQDRTDTQYF.

The chain combines TRBV18 with TRBJ2-3; D is uncertain. The CDR3 spans 14 residues. The ends were cut back, 3 bases at V and 0 bases at J, with 7 bases in the middle. Looked up from germline, CDR1 is KGHSH and CDR2 is LQKENI. This CDR3 reads CASSPKSSTDTQYF. The DNA of the CDR3 is TGTGCCAGCTCACCGAAATCAAGCACAGATACGCAGTATTTT.